This is a list of T cell receptor beta chains from one sample in a study of PD-1 blockade in mismatch repair-deficient tumors. Clones were sequenced by immunoSEQ multiplex PCR, and TCRdb holds only the in-frame ones, with some missing. The table records approximately 15,000 clones, around 80% of them present only once. This material consisted of PBMCs, taken roughly 15 weeks after starting pembrolizumab. The source of these receptors is an adult with mismatch repair-deficient cancer. Both conserved end residues are part of each CDR3. The D gene is left open where the match is weak. Not every row has a clone size; where given, it reads once, few, many or a size class.

TRBD1 TRBJ2-7 NA TRBV6-1 TGTGCCAGCAGTGAAGTAATCGGGACAGGGGGGGACGAGCAGTACTTC CASSEVIGTGGDEQYF
TRBD2 TRBJ2-1 NA TRBV5-1 TGCGCCAGCACCATGGACGCTAGCGGGAACGGTGAGCAGTTCTTC CASTMDASGNGEQFF
NA TRBJ2-7 NA TRBV7-9 TGTGCCAGCAAGGTGGGGGGAGAGTCCTACGAGCAGTACTTC CASKVGGESYEQYF
NA TRBJ2-1 NA TRBV5-1 TGCGCCAGCAGCTTCACCGGGACAAATACCTACAATGAGCAGTTCTTC CASSFTGTNTYNEQFF
TRBD2 TRBJ2-5 NA TRBV28 TGTGCCAGCAGTGCCATAACTAGCGGGGGAGAGACCCAGTACTTC CASSAITSGGETQYF
TRBD1 TRBJ2-2 NA TRBV19 TGTGCCAGTATTTACGGACAGGGCGCCGACACCGGGGAGCTGTTTTTT CASIYGQGADTGELFF
TRBD2 TRBJ2-3 NA TRBV6-5 TGTGCCAGCCAACTAGCGAGACCCACAGATACGCAGTATTTT CASQLARPTDTQYF
NA TRBJ2-6 NA TRBV4-2 TGTGCCAGCAGCCAAGATGAGCGGGCACGCTCTGGGGCCAACGTCCTGACTTTC CASSQDERARSGANVLTF
NA TRBJ2-7 few TRBV5-4 TGTGCCAGCAGCAAGTTGAGAGGCGAGCAGTACTTC CASSKLRGEQYF
NA TRBJ1-4 once TRBV4-1 TGCGCCAGCACCTTGGAGCGGGGGCTAGAGGAAAAACTGTTTTTT CASTLERGLEEKLFF
NA TRBJ1-1 NA TRBV7-8 TGTGCCAGCAGCTTTTTCGTGCGGAGTGAAGCTTTCTTT CASSFFVRSEAFF
TRBD2 TRBJ2-7 NA TRBV5-4 TGTGCCAGCAGCTTGGAGGCGGGAGAAAGCCACGAGCAGTACTTC CASSLEAGESHEQYF
TRBD2 TRBJ2-1 NA TRBV6-1 TGTGCCAGCAGTGAACTAGCGGAGGCAGAGGATGAGCAGTTCTTC CASSELAEAEDEQFF
NA TRBJ1-6 few TRBV10-3 TGTGCCATCAGTGAACAGGGATTCGATTCACCCCTCCACTTT CAISEQGFDSPLHF
NA TRBJ2-7 few TRBV11-2 TGTGCCAGCAGCCCGGGCCCTAGCTGGCTAGGTGAGCAGTACTTC CASSPGPSWLGEQYF
NA TRBJ2-1 NA TRBV9 TGTGCCAGCAGTGTAGCCAGCGGGTCCCTCGATGAGCAGTTCTTC CASSVASGSLDEQFF
TRBD1 TRBJ2-7 NA TRBV18 TGTGCCAGCTCAGGGACAGCCTACGAGCAGTACTTC CASSGTAYEQYF
TRBD1 TRBJ2-7 NA TRBV25-1 TGTGCCAGCAGTGACCTAGGGACAGCTGCCTACGAGCAGTACTTC CASSDLGTAAYEQYF
NA TRBJ2-1 NA TRBV19 TGTGCCAGTAGTATGGCGGGTCTCTCCTACAATGAGCAGTTCTTC CASSMAGLSYNEQFF
NA TRBJ2-5 NA TRBV6-1 TGTGCCAGTCTTTTTTATGAGACCCAGTACTTC CASLFYETQYF
TRBD2 TRBJ2-1 NA TRBV7-6 TGTGCCAGCAGCTCGTCCACTAGCGGGAGGGCTTATGAGCAGTTCTTC CASSSSTSGRAYEQFF
TRBD1 TRBJ1-1 NA TRBV27 TGTGCCAGCAGTTTAATAAGAAAGACAGGGGTGGACACTGAAGCTTTCTTT CASSLIRKTGVDTEAFF
NA TRBJ2-1 NA TRBV7-3 TGTGCCAGCAGCTTAACCCCAGGGTCCCATGAGCAGTTCTTC CASSLTPGSHEQFF
TRBD1 TRBJ1-1 NA TRBV5-8 TGTGCCAGCAGCTCACAGGGGGACACTGAAGCTTTCTTT CASSSQGDTEAFF
TRBD2 TRBJ2-5 NA TRBV7-2 TGTGCCAGCAGCTTAGTTGCTAGCGGGGGTTTGGAGACCCAGTACTTC CASSLVASGGLETQYF
TRBD1 TRBJ1-3 NA TRBV6-1 TGTGCCAGCAGTGGGGGGCCTGACAGGGGGCGCGGAAACACCATATATTTT CASSGGPDRGRGNTIYF
TRBD2 TRBJ2-7 NA TRBV28 TGTGCCAGCAAGATCGGGGTTAGCGGGACCTACGAGCAGTACTTC CASKIGVSGTYEQYF
NA TRBJ1-4 NA TRBV6-1 TGTGCCAGCAGTAGGGGGACTAATGAAAAACTGTTTTTT CASSRGTNEKLFF
NA TRBJ2-7 few TRBV18 TGTGCCAGCTCACCTGGAACAGGTCTTCTCCACGAGCAGTACTTC CASSPGTGLLHEQYF
NA TRBJ2-1 NA TRBV4-1 TGCGCCAGCAGTCCACTAGGAGCGAATGAGCAGTTCTTC CASSPLGANEQFF
TRBD1 TRBJ1-5 NA TRBV28 TGTGCCAGCAGAGGAAGGACAGGGGGCACTCAGCCCCAGCATTTT CASRGRTGGTQPQHF
NA TRBJ1-5 NA TRBV19 TGTGCCAGTAACTTTCAGGGGAGCAATCAGCCCCAGCATTTT CASNFQGSNQPQHF
NA TRBJ2-5 NA TRBV4-1 TGCGCCAGCAGCCTGACAATTGGACAAGAGACCCAGTACTTC CASSLTIGQETQYF
TRBD1 TRBJ2-7 NA TRBV10-3 TGTGCCATCAGGGGGGACAGGGGTCCTAACGAGCAGTACTTC CAIRGDRGPNEQYF
NA TRBJ2-7 NA TRBV28 TGTGCCAGCAGTTTAAATTCAGCCTACGAGCAGTACTTC CASSLNSAYEQYF
TRBD1 TRBJ2-5 NA TRBV5-1 TGCGCCAGCAGCTTGCTGCCAGGGGGTATCCAAGAGACCCAGTACTTC CASSLLPGGIQETQYF
TRBD2 TRBJ2-7 NA TRBV30 TGTGCACGAAAGACTAGCGGGAGGGGCGAGCAGTACTTC CARKTSGRGEQYF
NA TRBJ1-3 NA TRBV19 TGTGCCAGTAGTATGGGCAGGGCGACAAAATTCTCTGGAAACACCATATATTTT CASSMGRATKFSGNTIYF
TRBD1 TRBJ1-5 NA TRBV10-1 TGCGCCAGCAGTGAGTCATGGGGACGACAGGGTATCAGCAATCAGCCCCAGCATTTT CASSESWGRQGISNQPQHF
TRBD1 TRBJ2-1 NA TRBV5-1 TGCGCCAGCAGCGTTACCGGGACAGGGGTTTCCTACAATGAGCAGTTCTTC CASSVTGTGVSYNEQFF
TRBD1 TRBJ1-4 NA TRBV27 TGTGCCAGCAGGGACACAGGGGGCTATGAAAAACTGTTTTTT CASRDTGGYEKLFF
TRBD1 TRBJ2-4 NA TRBV5-1 TGCGCCAGCAGCTCAGGGACAGGGGCCCTGATTCAGTACTTC CASSSGTGALIQYF
TRBD2 TRBJ2-1 NA TRBV7-8 TGTGCCAGCAGCTTAGGCGGGGGTTCCTACAATGAGCAGTTCTTC CASSLGGGSYNEQFF
TRBD2 TRBJ2-7 NA TRBV7-3 TGTGCCAGCAGCTTAGCAAGCGGGAGGGAATACGAGCAGTACTTC CASSLASGREYEQYF
NA TRBJ2-7 once TRBV7-3 TGTGCCAGCAGCTTAAACCCCTCCTACGAGCAGTACTTC CASSLNPSYEQYF
NA TRBJ2-1 once TRBV4-1 TGCGCCAGCAGCCAAGAGCCCCACACCAGCTCCTACAATGAGCAGTTCTTC CASSQEPHTSSYNEQFF
TRBD2 TRBJ2-4 NA TRBV7-2 TGTGCCAGCAGCCCACGGCGGCGGGAGGCTAACATTCAGTACTTC CASSPRRREANIQYF
NA TRBJ2-1 NA TRBV28 TGTGCCAGCAGTCTAGCATCCTACAATGAGCAGTTCTTC CASSLASYNEQFF
NA TRBJ2-2 NA TRBV27 TGTGCCAGCAGTTTAGGGGCGAGCACCGGGGAGCTGTTTTTT CASSLGASTGELFF
NA TRBJ1-2 NA TRBV13 TGTGCCAGCAGCACCAGGGGTTATGGCTACACCTTC CASSTRGYGYTF
NA TRBJ1-3 NA TRBV5-3 TGTGCCAGAAGCCGGAGAGCTCCTGGAAACACCATATATTTT CARSRRAPGNTIYF
NA TRBJ2-5 NA TRBV2 TGTGCCAGCAATCACCCCTTCAGGCGGGAAGAGACCCAGTACTTC CASNHPFRREETQYF
NA TRBJ1-1 NA TRBV20-1 TGCAGTGCTAGCCCGCGGACTGAAGCTTTCTTT CSASPRTEAFF
TRBD1 TRBJ1-6 NA TRBV27 TGTGCCACCCGGACAGGTTATAATTCACCCCTCCACTTT CATRTGYNSPLHF